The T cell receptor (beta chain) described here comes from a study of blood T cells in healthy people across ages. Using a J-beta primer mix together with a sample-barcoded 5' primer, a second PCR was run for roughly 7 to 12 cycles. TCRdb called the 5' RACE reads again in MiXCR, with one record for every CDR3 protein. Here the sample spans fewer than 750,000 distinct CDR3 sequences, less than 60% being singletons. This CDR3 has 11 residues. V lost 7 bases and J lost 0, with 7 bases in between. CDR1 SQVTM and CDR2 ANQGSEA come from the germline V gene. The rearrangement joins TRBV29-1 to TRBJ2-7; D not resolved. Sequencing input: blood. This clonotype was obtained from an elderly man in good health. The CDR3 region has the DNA TGCAGCGCCGTGGACTCCTACGAGCAGTACTTC. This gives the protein CSAVDSYEQYF.